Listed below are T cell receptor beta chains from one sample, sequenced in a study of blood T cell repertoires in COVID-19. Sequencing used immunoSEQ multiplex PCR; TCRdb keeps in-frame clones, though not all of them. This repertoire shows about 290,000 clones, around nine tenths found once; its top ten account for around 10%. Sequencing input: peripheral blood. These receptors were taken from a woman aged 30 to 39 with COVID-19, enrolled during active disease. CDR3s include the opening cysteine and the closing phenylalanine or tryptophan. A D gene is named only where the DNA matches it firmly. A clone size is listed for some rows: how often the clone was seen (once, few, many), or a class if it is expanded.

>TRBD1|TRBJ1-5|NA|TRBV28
CASSLLAPTGQNQPQHF
TGTGCCAGCAGTTTATTGGCACCGACAGGGCAAAATCAGCCCCAGCATTTT
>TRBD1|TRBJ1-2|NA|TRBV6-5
CASSRQGSNYGYTF
TGTGCCAGCAGTCGACAGGGATCTAACTATGGCTACACCTTC
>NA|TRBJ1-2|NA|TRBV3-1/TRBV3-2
CASSPPGYGYTF
TGTGCCAGCAGCCCGCCGGGCTATGGCTACACCTTC
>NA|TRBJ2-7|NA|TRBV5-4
CASSAPTSQQYF
TGTGCCAGCAGCGCGCCCACTAGCCAGCAGTACTTC
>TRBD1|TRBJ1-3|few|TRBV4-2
CASSQHFTGGEGNTIYF
TGTGCCAGCAGCCAACACTTCACAGGGGGCGAGGGAAACACCATATATTTT
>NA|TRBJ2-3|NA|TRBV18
CASSPLDIRERDTQYF
TGTGCCAGCTCACCCCTGGACATCAGGGAAAGGGATACGCAGTATTTT
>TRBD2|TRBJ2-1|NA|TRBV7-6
CASSLESRLAYNEQFF
TGTGCCAGCAGCTTAGAGTCGCGACTAGCGTACAATGAGCAGTTCTTC
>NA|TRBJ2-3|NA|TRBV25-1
CASAGGRAQYF
TGTGCCAGCGCCGGTGGTCGGGCGCAGTATTTT
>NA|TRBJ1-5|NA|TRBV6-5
CASIDREYSNQPQHF
TGTGCCAGCATAGACAGAGAATATAGCAATCAGCCCCAGCATTTT
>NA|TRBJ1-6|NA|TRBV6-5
CASNSWGRNNSPLHF
TGTGCCAGCAATTCCTGGGGGCGTAATAATTCACCCCTCCACTTT
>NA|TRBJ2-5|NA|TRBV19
CASSQGREETQYF
TGTGCCAGCTCACAGGGAAGAGAAGAGACCCAGTACTTC
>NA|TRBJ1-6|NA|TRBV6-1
CASSVLAGPGLNSPLHF
TGTGCCAGCAGTGTGTTAGCGGGCCCAGGCTTAAATTCACCCCTCCACTTT
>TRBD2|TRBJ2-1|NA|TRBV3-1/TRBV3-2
CASSQVSSGGSSYNEQFF
TGTGCCAGCAGCCAAGTGTCTAGCGGGGGGAGCTCCTACAATGAGCAGTTCTTC
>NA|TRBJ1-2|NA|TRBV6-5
CASRDRQSDGYTF
TGTGCCAGCAGAGATAGACAGTCAGATGGCTACACCTTC
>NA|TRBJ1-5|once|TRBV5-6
CASSFQGQLQPQHF
TGTGCCAGCAGCTTTCAAGGACAGCTACAGCCCCAGCATTTT
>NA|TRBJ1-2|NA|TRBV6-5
CASSSTGAYYGYTF
TGTGCCAGCAGTTCGACAGGTGCCTACTATGGCTACACCTTC
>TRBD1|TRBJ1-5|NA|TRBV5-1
CASSPGQGKGAHQPQHF
TGCGCCAGCAGCCCTGGACAGGGTAAGGGAGCCCATCAGCCCCAGCATTTT
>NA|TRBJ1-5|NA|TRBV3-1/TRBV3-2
CASSQSQGKQPQHF
TGTGCCAGCAGCCAGTCTCAGGGGAAACAGCCCCAGCATTTT
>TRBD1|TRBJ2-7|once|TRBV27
CASSLRDRGPYEQYF
TGTGCCAGCAGCCTCCGGGACAGGGGGCCGTACGAGCAGTACTTC
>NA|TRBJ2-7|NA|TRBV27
CASMDGQGGLEQYF
TGTGCCAGCATGGACGGACAGGGAGGGCTCGAGCAGTACTTC
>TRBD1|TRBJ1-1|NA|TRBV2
CASKTGGNTEAFF
TGTGCCAGCAAAACAGGGGGGAACACTGAAGCTTTCTTT
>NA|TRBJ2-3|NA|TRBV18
CASSQERDTQYF
TGTGCCAGCTCACAAGAGAGAGATACGCAGTATTTT
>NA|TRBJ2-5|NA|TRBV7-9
CASSPTGSRQGQETQYF
TGTGCCAGCAGCCCGACAGGATCCCGCCAAGGTCAAGAGACCCAGTACTTC
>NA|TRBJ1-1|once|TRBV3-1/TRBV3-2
CASSPLTGTTEAFF
TGTGCCAGCAGCCCCCTCACAGGGACCACTGAAGCTTTCTTT
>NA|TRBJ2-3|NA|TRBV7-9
CASSSPRGADTQYF
TGTGCCAGCAGCTCCCCTCGAGGAGCAGATACGCAGTATTTT
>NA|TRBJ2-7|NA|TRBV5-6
CASSFGTLYEQYF
TGTGCCAGCAGCTTCGGGACTCTCTACGAGCAGTACTTC
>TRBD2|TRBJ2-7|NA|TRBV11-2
CASSLGGEGKQYF
TGTGCCAGCAGCTTAGGGGGGGAGGGGAAGCAGTACTTC
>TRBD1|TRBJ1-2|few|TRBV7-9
CASSYTGGQGYTF
TGTGCCAGCAGCTACACAGGGGGCCAAGGCTACACCTTC
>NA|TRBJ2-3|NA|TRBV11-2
CASSFRRTITDTQYF
TGTGCCAGCAGCTTCAGGCGGACTATCACAGATACGCAGTATTTT
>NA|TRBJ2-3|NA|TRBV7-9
CASSSSTDTQYF
TGTGCCAGCAGCTCTAGCACAGATACGCAGTATTTT
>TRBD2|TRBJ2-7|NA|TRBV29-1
CSVAGGGPYEQYF
TGCAGCGTTGCGGGCGGGGGGCCCTACGAGCAGTACTTC
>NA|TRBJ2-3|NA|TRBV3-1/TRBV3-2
CASSDFGGTSTDTQYF
TGTGCCAGCAGCGATTTTGGGGGGACTAGCACAGATACGCAGTATTTT
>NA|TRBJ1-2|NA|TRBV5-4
CASSLGRREGSRYTF
TGTGCCAGCAGCTTGGGGCGGCGGGAGGGAAGTCGCTACACCTTC
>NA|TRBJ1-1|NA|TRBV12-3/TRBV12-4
CASSLGTEAFF
TGTGCCAGCAGTCTCGGGACTGAAGCTTTCTTT
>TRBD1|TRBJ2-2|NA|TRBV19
CASKPGQGRVGELFF
TGTGCCAGCAAGCCGGGACAGGGAAGAGTGGGGGAGCTGTTTTTT
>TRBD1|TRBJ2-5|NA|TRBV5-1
CASSPGQGQRKETQYF
TGCGCCAGCAGCCCAGGACAGGGGCAGCGCAAAGAGACCCAGTACTTC
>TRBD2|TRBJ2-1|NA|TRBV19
CASSILAGGPGNEQFF
TGTGCCAGTAGTATCTTAGCGGGGGGGCCGGGAAATGAGCAGTTCTTC
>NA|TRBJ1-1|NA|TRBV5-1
CASSLVFGQSEAFF
TGCGCCAGCAGCTTGGTCTTCGGACAGTCTGAAGCTTTCTTT
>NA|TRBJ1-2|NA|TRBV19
CASSLDRWGYTF
TGTGCCAGTAGTCTTGACAGGTGGGGCTACACCTTC
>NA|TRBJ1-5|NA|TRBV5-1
CASSLEGNNQPQHF
TGCGCCAGCAGCTTAGAGGGAAACAATCAGCCCCAGCATTTT